A single T cell receptor beta chain is shown here with its context. Its antigen remains unidentified. The germline V gene has CDR1 MNHNY and CDR2 SVGAGI (reference sequence). Trimming cost V 0 bases and J 8 bases, with 16 bases left between them. This CDR3 contains 15 residues. These data come from a study of OX40 agonist ivuxolimab in advanced cancers. At the level of the study: An agonistic anti-OX40 (CD134) antibody, ivuxolimab, was used to treat the patients.

Method: immunoSEQ multiplex PCR; TCRdb's copy keeps in-frame clones and lacks some. The profile shows fewer than 100,000 clones, more than 75% of them singletons. General study points: Clonal expansion in partial responders at 0.1-3.0 mg/kg ranked among the lowest. The average count of expanded clones was higher among CD8+ T cells than among CD4+.

Systemic immunosuppression or autoimmune disease history was grounds to exclude patients. The sequence was collected from an adult with an advanced solid tumor such as melanoma, head and neck, liver or kidney cancer. V and J are TRBV6-6 and TRBJ1-2, with D unclear. The sequenced sample was CD4+ or CD8+ T cells sorted from blood, obtained in a trial of the OX40 agonist ivuxolimab. The chain's CDR3 is CASSYSPYTGGGYTF. The CDR3 DNA is TGTGCCAGCAGTTACTCCCCGTACACCGGCGGGGGCTACACCTTC.